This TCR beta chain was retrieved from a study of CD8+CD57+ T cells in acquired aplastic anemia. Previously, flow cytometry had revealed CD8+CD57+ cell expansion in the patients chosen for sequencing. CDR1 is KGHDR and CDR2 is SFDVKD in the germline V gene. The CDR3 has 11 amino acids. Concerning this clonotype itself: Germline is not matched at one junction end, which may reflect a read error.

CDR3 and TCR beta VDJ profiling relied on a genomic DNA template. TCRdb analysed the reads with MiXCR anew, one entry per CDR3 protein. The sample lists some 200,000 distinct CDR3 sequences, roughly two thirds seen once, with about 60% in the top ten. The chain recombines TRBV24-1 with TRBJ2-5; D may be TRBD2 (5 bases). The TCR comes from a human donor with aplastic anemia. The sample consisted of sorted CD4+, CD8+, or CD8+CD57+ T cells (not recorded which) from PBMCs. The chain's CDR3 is CATGDQETQYF. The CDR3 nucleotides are TGCGCCACCGGGGACCAAGAGACCCAGTACTTC.